Listed here are 9 T cell receptor beta chains from one sample, sequenced in a study of vaccination and CD4 T cells after COVID-19 (dated 2022 in TCRdb). Library creation used PCR. The listed sequencing device is Illumina iSeq 100. DNA from cultured CD4+ T cells underwent TCR sequencing with the Oncomine TCR Beta short-read assay at the Johns Hopkins FTIC core. TCRdb handled the public reads itself, with Q25 trimming in fastp and clone calling in MiXCR, and kept productive beta chains. Identical CDR3 proteins give one entry, which carries the most common genes and DNA. This sample lists 20,000 to 25,000 distinct CDR3 sequences; roughly two fifths were detected once. The ten largest clones capture about 5% of the sample. These TCRs are of unknown antigen specificity. What this sample's treatment or condition label stands for: roughly ten-day PBMC culture with coronavirus spike peptide pools or control peptides (ViraFEST assay).

The specimen comprised CD4+ T cells from blood, cultured in vitro, sampled before SARS-CoV-2 vaccination. These receptors were taken from a human donor who had recovered from COVID-19.

The gene calls are TRBV2 and TRBJ1-2, with 8 nucleotides matching TRBD1. CDR3 length equals 14 residues. The V gene's germline CDR1 is SNHLY and CDR2 FYNNEI. The V segment lost 4 bases and the J segment 5 bases; nucleotides outside the gene matches: 6. The CDR3: CASSGTGNRYGYTF. CDR3 DNA sequence: TGTGCCAGCAGTGGGACAGGGAACAGATATGGCTACACCTTC. Using reference TRBV2 and TRBJ1-2 for the parts outside the CDR3, the full variable domain is EPEVTQTPSHQVTQMGQEVILRCVPISNHLYFYWYRQILGQKVEFLVSFYNNEISEKSEIFDDQFSVERPDGSNFTLKIRSTKLEDSAMYFCASSGTGNRYGYTFGSGTRLTVV.

There are a few counts of this clonotype. The chain is built from TRBV7-2 and TRBJ1-1, with a possible D match to TRBD1 (6 bases). V dropped 3 bases and J dropped 6 bases, with 11 bases sitting between them. CDR1 SGHTA and CDR2 FQGNSA come from the germline V gene. The CDR3 extends over 13 amino acids. CDR3 nucleotide sequence: TGTGCCAGCAGCTTGAGGAGGGGGTCTGAAGCTTTCTTT. This translates into CASSLRRGSEAFF.

This clonotype was detected only a few times. This chain connects TRBV19 to TRBJ1-1, with TRBD1 as a possible D gene (6 bases). Trimming stripped 3 bases from V and 0 bases from J, with 17 bases between. Germline assignment: CDR1 LNHDA and CDR2 SQIVND (reference sequence). This CDR3 spans 17 amino acids. The DNA for the CDR3 is TGTGCCAGTAGTATTATGGCAGGGGTGGCCGTGAACACTGAAGCTTTCTTT. It yields the protein CASSIMAGVAVNTEAFF. The full variable domain, completed using reference TRBV19 and TRBJ1-1, is DGGITQSPKYLFRKEGQNVTLSCEQNLNHDAMYWYRQDPGQGLRLIYYSQIVNDFQKGDIAEGYSVSREKKESFPLTVTSAQKNPTAFYLCASSIMAGVAVNTEAFFGQGTRLTVV.

This clonotype has more than one count but fewer than ten. This chain connects TRBV7-3 to TRBJ2-3; a possible D gene is TRBD2 (5 bases). Between the trimmed V and J ends, which lost 5 bases and 7 bases, there was a span of 10 bases. The CDR3 has 12 amino acids. Germline CDR1 and CDR2: SGHTA and FQGTGA. The CDR3, as DNA: TGTGCCAGCAGCATGGACGGGAATACGCAGTATTTT. Translated, it gives CASSMDGNTQYF.

V and J are TRBV6-2 or TRBV6-3 and TRBJ1-6; D not resolved. Trimming took 8 bases from V and 7 from J, leaving 21 bases between them. Per the germline V gene, CDR1 is MNHEY and CDR2 is SVGEGT. CDR3 length equals 16 residues. Here the CDR3 reads CASAHGSATGNSPLHF. The CDR3 coding sequence is TGTGCCAGCGCCCATGGCTCGGCAACCGGGAATTCACCCCTCCACTTT.

The chain is built from TRBV20-1 and TRBJ1-6; D may be TRBD1 (5 bases). This CDR3 has 13 amino acids. V gave up 2 bases and J gave up 6 bases, with 8 bases separating them. The germline V gene encodes CDR1 DFQATT and CDR2 SNEGSKA (reference sequence). The CDR3 nucleotides read TGCAGTGCTAGAATCCAGGGTAATTCACCCCTCCACTTT. Translation: CSARIQGNSPLHF.

The chain is built from TRBV7-9 and TRBJ1-5, with D perhaps matching TRBD1 (5 bases). V was trimmed by 1 base and J by 6 bases, leaving 7 bases between them. Germline CDR1 and CDR2: SEHNR and FQNEAQ (reference sequence). The CDR3 is 13 amino acids. In DNA form, the CDR3 reads TGTGCCAGCAGCTTAGAGGGGTTTCAGCCCCAGCATTTT. It specifies CASSLEGFQPQHF.

J is TRBJ1-2 and V is TRBV6-1, with 7 positions matching TRBD1. The CDR3 has 14 residues. Per the germline V gene, CDR1 is MNHNS and CDR2 is SASEGT. The J segment lost 4 bases and the V segment lost 8 bases, leaving 10 bases of the junction unmatched. The CDR3 reads CASSSGTDIYGYTF. CDR3 nucleotide sequence: TGTGCCAGCTCCTCGGGGACAGACATCTATGGCTACACCTTC.

The CDR3 region has the DNA TGTGCCAGTAGTATCTCCGGGACTAGTTCCCTAGAGACCCAGTACTTC. Translating it yields CASSISGTSSLETQYF. V usage is TRBV19 and J usage is TRBJ2-5; 8 bases are shared with TRBD2. Trimming took 3 bases from V and 4 from J; bases not matched to a gene: 10. CDR3 length: 16 residues. Germline CDR1 LNHDA, CDR2 SQIVND (reference sequence).